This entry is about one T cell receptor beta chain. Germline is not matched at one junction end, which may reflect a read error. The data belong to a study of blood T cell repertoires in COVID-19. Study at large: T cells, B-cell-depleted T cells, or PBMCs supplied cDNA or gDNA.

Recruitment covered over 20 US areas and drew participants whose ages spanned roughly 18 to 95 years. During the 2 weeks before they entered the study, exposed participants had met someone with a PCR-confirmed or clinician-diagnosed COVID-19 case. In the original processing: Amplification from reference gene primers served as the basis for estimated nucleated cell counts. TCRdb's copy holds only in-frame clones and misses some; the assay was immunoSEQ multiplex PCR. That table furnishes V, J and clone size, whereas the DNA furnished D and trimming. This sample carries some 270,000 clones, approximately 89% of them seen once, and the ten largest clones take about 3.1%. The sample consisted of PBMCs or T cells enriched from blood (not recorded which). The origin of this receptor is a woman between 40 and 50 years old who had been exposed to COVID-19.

CDR3 DNA: TGTGCCAGCAGCTTCACGAGTGACACTGAAGCTTTCTTT. This encodes CASSFTSDTEAFF. The genes are TRBV5-1 and TRBJ1-1; D is uncertain. The CDR3 runs 13 residues. The germline V gene has CDR1 SGHRS and CDR2 YFSETQ.